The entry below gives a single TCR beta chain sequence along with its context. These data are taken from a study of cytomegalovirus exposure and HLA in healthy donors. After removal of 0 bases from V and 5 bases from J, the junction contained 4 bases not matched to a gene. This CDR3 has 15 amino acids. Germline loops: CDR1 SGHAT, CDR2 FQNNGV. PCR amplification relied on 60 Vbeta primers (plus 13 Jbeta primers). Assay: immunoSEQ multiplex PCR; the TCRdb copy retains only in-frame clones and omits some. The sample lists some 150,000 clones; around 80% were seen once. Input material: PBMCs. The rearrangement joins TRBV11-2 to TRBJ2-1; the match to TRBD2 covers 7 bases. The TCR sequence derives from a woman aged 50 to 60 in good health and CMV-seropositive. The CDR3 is CASSLDGGINNEQFF. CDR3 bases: TGTGCCAGCAGCTTAGACGGGGGGATTAACAATGAGCAGTTCTTC.